What follows are 30 T cell receptor beta chains derived from one specimen sequenced in a study of blood T cell repertoires in COVID-19. Assay used: immunoSEQ multiplex PCR; TCRdb lists only in-frame clones, some missing. The sample yields about 17,000 clones, 85% to 90% seen once. The sample taken for sequencing was peripheral blood. The receptors were gathered from a human donor in a cohort sampled during active COVID-19.

This clone was recorded once. The DNA for the CDR3 is TGTGCCAGCAGTGAATCCACCACAGTGTTAAATGAAAAACTGTTTTTT. This gives the protein CASSESTTVLNEKLFF. V gene TRBV6-1 combines with J gene TRBJ1-4; no definite D call. There are 16 residues in the CDR3. From germline, CDR1 is MNHNS and CDR2 SASEGT. Trimming shortened V by 2 bases and J by 5 bases, and 15 bases separated the two germline ends.

The chain has TRBV4-2 and TRBJ2-6; D unresolved. Trimming took 2 bases from V and 0 from J, leaving 5 bases between them. Germline CDR1 reads LGHNA; CDR2 reads YNFKEQ. The CDR3 contains 15 residues. The CDR3 here is CASSQRGSGANVLTF. The CDR3 DNA sequence: TGTGCCAGCAGCCAAAGAGGCTCTGGGGCCAACGTCCTGACTTTC.

The V call is TRBV19, the J call TRBJ1-2; tentatively, D is TRBD1 (5 bases). This CDR3 spans 13 amino acids. V lost 4 bases and J lost 4, with 10 bases in between. Per the germline V gene, CDR1 is LNHDA and CDR2 is SQIVND (reference sequence). The chain's CDR3 is CASSTDGGYGYTF. CDR3 coding DNA: TGTGCCAGTAGTACGGACGGGGGCTATGGCTACACCTTC. The variable domain in full, completed from reference TRBV19 and TRBJ1-2, reads DGGITQSPKYLFRKEGQNVTLSCEQNLNHDAMYWYRQDPGQGLRLIYYSQIVNDFQKGDIAEGYSVSREKKESFPLTVTSAQKNPTAFYLCASSTDGGYGYTFGSGTRLTVV.

The V and J genes are TRBV5-4 and TRBJ2-2; 13 bases fit TRBD2. Germline V gene data show CDR1 as SGHNT and CDR2 as YYREEE (reference sequence). After removal of 2 bases from V and 7 bases from J, the junction contained 5 bases not matched to a gene. The CDR3 runs to 16 residues. The CDR3 DNA sequence: TGTGCCAGCAGCTTAGGACTAGCGGGAGTGAACGGGGAGCTGTTTTTT. Translating gives CASSLGLAGVNGELFF.

The J gene is TRBJ2-5, the V gene TRBV5-1; 12 bases align to TRBD2. V shed 0 bases and J 4 bases; nucleotides not matched to a gene: 4. CDR3 length: 16 amino acids. From germline, CDR1 is SGHRS and CDR2 YFSETQ. In nucleotides, the CDR3 is TGCGCCAGCAGCTTGGGACTAGCGGGAGAGGGAGAGACCCAGTACTTC. Residues: CASSLGLAGEGETQYF.

This clone came up a few times. CDR3 residues: CASSQGWSGNSPLHF. The CDR3 DNA reads as TGTGCCAGCAGCCAAGGGTGGAGCGGTAATTCACCCCTCCACTTT. The chain links TRBV14 to TRBJ1-6; D ambiguous. The CDR3 covers 15 residues. Trimming cost V 1 base and J 6 bases, with 10 bases left between them. Germline CDR1 and CDR2: SGHDN and FVKESK. Full variable domain (missing parts from reference TRBV14 and TRBJ1-6): EAGVTQFPSHSVIEKGQTVTLRCDPISGHDNLYWYRRVMGKEIKFLLHFVKESKQDESGMPNNRFLAERTGGTYSTLKVQPAELEDSGVYFCASSQGWSGNSPLHFGNGTRLTVT.

The chain carries TRBV5-1 and TRBJ1-1; TRBD1 might be the D (5 bases). CDR3 size: 14 residues. Trimming removed 4 bases at V and 2 bases at J, with 12 bases between. Germline CDR1 is SGHRS and CDR2 is YFSETQ. For the CDR3, the DNA is TGCGCCAGCAGCCAGGGTCTAGTTAACACTGAAGCTTTCTTT. Protein product: CASSQGLVNTEAFF.

This clone was observed a single time. The chain joins TRBV5-1 to TRBJ2-1; TRBD1 agrees at 10 bases. Germline V gene data show CDR1 as SGHRS and CDR2 as YFSETQ. The CDR3 consists of 14 residues. J was trimmed by 7 bases and V by 5 bases; bases with no gene match: 6. In DNA form, the CDR3 reads TGCGCCAGCAGGGCCGGGACAGGGGAAAATGAGCAGTTCTTC. Protein product: CASRAGTGENEQFF.

This clone qualifies as medium-sized. V usage is TRBV7-9 and J usage is TRBJ1-1; possible D gene TRBD1, 5 bases. This CDR3 has 13 amino acids. Germline-derived CDR1 and CDR2 are SEHNR and FQNEAQ (reference sequence). Trimming shortened V by 7 bases and J by 4 bases, and 13 bases separated the two germline ends. Here the CDR3 reads CASTQGEGTEAFF. DNA for the CDR3: TGTGCCAGCACCCAAGGGGAGGGCACTGAAGCTTTCTTT.

The genes are TRBV5-1 and TRBJ2-3, with TRBD1 identical over 7 bases. Trimming took 6 bases from V and 7 from J; bases not matched to a gene: 11. Germline V gives CDR1 SGHRS, CDR2 YFSETQ. This CDR3 spans 14 amino acids. The CDR3 DNA is TGCGCCAGCACCCCGGGGCCAGGGGGTAATACGCAGTATTTT. It encodes CASTPGPGGNTQYF.

The chain is built from TRBV27 and TRBJ2-2, with TRBD2 matching over 8 bases. The germline gives CDR1 MNHEY, CDR2 SMNVEV (reference sequence). The J segment lost 4 bases and the V segment lost 1 base, leaving 5 bases of the junction unmatched. CDR3 length equals 16 residues. The CDR3 nucleotides read TGTGCCAGCAGTTTATTAGTAGCGGGACCCACCGGGGAGCTGTTTTTT. It specifies CASSLLVAGPTGELFF.

The chain couples TRBV5-1 to TRBJ1-1; weak D call: TRBD1 (6 bases). V was clipped by 0 bases and J by 7 bases, with 10 bases between them. Germline loops: CDR1 SGHRS, CDR2 YFSETQ. This CDR3 has 13 residues. This CDR3 reads CASSLVLGGEAFF. As DNA, the CDR3 is TGCGCCAGCAGCTTGGTATTAGGGGGTGAAGCTTTCTTT.

This rearrangement joins TRBV7-9 to TRBJ1-2, with D perhaps matching TRBD1 (6 bases). CDR3 length: 15 amino acids. Germline V gene sequence: CDR1 SEHNR, CDR2 FQNEAQ (reference sequence). V gave up 1 base and J gave up 8 bases, with 17 bases separating them. The CDR3 loop reads CASSLGSGATGGYTF. In DNA, the CDR3 is TGTGCCAGCAGCTTAGGGTCAGGGGCCACGGGAGGCTACACCTTC.

This sequence joins TRBV29-1 and TRBJ1-5; no clear D. The CDR3 covers 15 residues. Trimming shortened V by 2 bases and J by 5 bases, and 16 bases separated the two germline ends. Germline assignment: CDR1 SQVTM and CDR2 ANQGSEA. CDR3 coding DNA: TGCAGCGTTGAATCTGAGGGTAACCCGTATCAGCCCCAGCATTTT. It translates to CSVESEGNPYQPQHF.

This clone was detected once. V usage is TRBV11-1 and J usage is TRBJ2-5; 8 bases match TRBD2. This CDR3 spans 16 amino acids. V shed 5 bases, J shed 0 bases, and the junction held 8 bases outside the gene matches. Germline CDR1 reads SGHAT; CDR2 reads FQDESV (reference sequence). The CDR3 spells CASSAEVREDQETQYF. DNA of the CDR3: TGTGCCAGCAGCGCAGAGGTGCGGGAGGACCAAGAGACCCAGTACTTC.

Regarding this clone: The sample holds other DNA sequences that translate to the same CDR3. This chain links TRBV28 with TRBJ1-1, with D possibly matching TRBD1 (5 bases). Between the trimmed V and J ends, which lost 5 bases and 1 base, there was a span of 14 bases. From germline, CDR1 is MDHEN and CDR2 SYDVKM. The CDR3 runs to 15 residues. This chain's CDR3 is CASSPRGGGNTEAFF. CDR3 in DNA: TGTGCCAGCAGTCCCCGGGGGGGAGGGAACACTGAAGCTTTCTTT.

The chain is built from TRBV6-5 and TRBJ1-4, with D hard to call. The CDR3 contains 15 residues. V dropped 5 bases and J dropped 0 bases, with 10 bases sitting between them. CDR1 and CDR2 from the germline V gene are MNHEY and SVGAGI. The CDR3, as DNA: TGTGCCAGCAGTATAGGAGATACAACTAATGAAAAACTGTTTTTT. This gives the protein CASSIGDTTNEKLFF.

The chain is built from TRBV2 and TRBJ2-1; the match to TRBD2 covers 12 bases. V shed 1 base, J shed 5 bases, and the junction held 0 bases outside the gene matches. Germline CDR1 and CDR2: SNHLY and FYNNEI. The CDR3 length is 15 residues. CDR3 nucleotides: TGTGCCAGCAGTGAAGGGACTAGCGGGAACAATGAGCAGTTCTTC. Protein: CASSEGTSGNNEQFF.

This chain joins TRBV28 and TRBJ1-1; the D is unclear. Trimming removed 5 bases from V and 0 bases from J, with 4 bases in between. The CDR3 spans 12 residues. Germline CDR1 reads MDHEN; CDR2 reads SYDVKM. CDR3: CASSPLNTEAFF. The CDR3 coding sequence is TGTGCCAGCAGTCCCTTGAACACTGAAGCTTTCTTT.

In its sample, this clone was seen once. The chain has TRBV29-1 and TRBJ1-5, with D unclear. Germline V gene data show CDR1 as SQVTM and CDR2 as ANQGSEA. Trimming removed 4 bases at V and 6 bases at J, with 13 bases between. The CDR3 runs to 13 residues. CDR3 coding DNA: TGCAGCGTTGGGGAGAGGGCGGGTCAGCCCCAGCATTTT. Its translation: CSVGERAGQPQHF.

The rearrangement joins TRBV29-1 to TRBJ2-5; tentative D call: TRBD1 (6 bases). V was clipped by 5 bases and J by 2 bases, with 12 bases between them. Looked up from germline, CDR1 is SQVTM and CDR2 is ANQGSEA. There are 13 residues in the CDR3. The CDR3 is CSVRDTGQETQYF. In DNA form, the CDR3 reads TGCAGCGTTCGGGACACAGGTCAAGAGACCCAGTACTTC.

V gene TRBV15 combines with J gene TRBJ1-3; TRBD1 is a possible D gene (5 bases). CDR1 and CDR2 from the germline V gene are LNHNV and YYDKDF (reference sequence). V lost 8 bases and J lost 4, with 15 bases in between. The CDR3 has 14 amino acids. CDR3 sequence reads: CATATALRGNTIYF. The CDR3 coding sequence is TGTGCCACCGCGACAGCCCTAAGGGGAAACACCATATATTTT.

The chain joins TRBV2 to TRBJ2-3; D possibly corresponds to TRBD2 (5 bases). From germline, CDR1 is SNHLY and CDR2 FYNNEI. The CDR3 extends over 14 amino acids. V was trimmed by 4 bases and J by 2 bases, leaving 10 bases between them. The CDR3 coding sequence is TGTGCCAGCAGTGGAGGACTCAACACAGATACGCAGTATTTT. Translation gives CASSGGLNTDTQYF.

The J gene is TRBJ2-7, the V gene TRBV30; D call uncertain. V was trimmed by 4 bases and J by 5 bases, leaving 12 bases between them. The length of the CDR3 is 12 residues. Per the germline V gene, CDR1 is GTSNPN and CDR2 is SVGIG (reference sequence). CDR3 residues: CAWNPPRDEQYF. The CDR3 region has the DNA TGTGCCTGGAATCCCCCTCGCGACGAGCAGTACTTC.

The genes are TRBV5-5 and TRBJ2-1, with 9 bases fitting TRBD2. Per the germline V gene, CDR1 is SGHKS and CDR2 is YYEKEE (reference sequence). The CDR3 covers 15 residues. Trimming took 3 bases from V and 9 from J; bases not matched to a gene: 10. CDR3 amino acids: CASSSSSGSDREQFF. The CDR3 DNA sequence: TGTGCCAGCAGCTCCAGTAGCGGGAGTGATCGTGAGCAGTTCTTC.

This chain uses TRBV23-1 with TRBJ2-3, with D possibly being TRBD1 (6 bases). TRBV23-1 is an ORF, and what it does is uncertain. The CDR3 loop spans 17 amino acids. V was cut by 0 bases and J by 2 bases, with 15 bases left in between. CDR3 sequence reads: CASSQSRHTGFTDTQYF. The CDR3 coding sequence is TGCGCCAGCAGTCAATCCCGCCACACAGGGTTCACAGATACGCAGTATTTT.

This clone was seen a single time. This chain uses TRBV7-9 with TRBJ1-1; TRBD1 matches at 7 bases. The CDR3 is 14 residues long. Germline V gene lookup returns CDR1 SEHNR and CDR2 FQNEAQ (reference sequence). V dropped 3 bases and J dropped 4; count of bases not matched to a gene: 5. The CDR3 DNA reads TGTGCCAGCAGCTTCTTTGAGGGGGCCACTGAAGCTTTCTTT. Its translation: CASSFFEGATEAFF.

This chain uses TRBV5-6 with TRBJ2-3, with a weak D call TRBD1 (5 bases). The CDR3 is 15 residues long. Per the germline V gene, CDR1 is SGHDT and CDR2 is YYEEEE. Deletions cut 2 bases from V and 0 bases from J, with 10 bases between. The CDR3 region has the DNA TGTGCCAGCAGCTTCGAACAGGCTAGCACAGATACGCAGTATTTT. It translates to CASSFEQASTDTQYF.

This sequence joins TRBV30 and TRBJ1-1, with TRBD1 as a possible D gene (6 bases). The germline CDR1 and CDR2 sequences are GTSNPN and SVGIG (reference sequence). The V end lost 0 bases, the J end lost 4 bases, and 12 bases lay between the germline ends. The CDR3 is made up of 14 amino acids. CDR3 nucleotides: TGTGCCTGGAGTGTCCCTGACAGGCGCACTGAAGCTTTCTTT. This codes for CAWSVPDRRTEAFF.

The chain employs TRBV7-6 and TRBJ2-7; the match to TRBD1 covers 8 bases. There are 16 residues in the CDR3. The junction had 7 bases not matched to a gene; V was cut back by 1 base and J by 2 bases. CDR1 is SGHVS, CDR2 FNYEAQ, per germline. The CDR3 region is CASSLVEGQDPYEQYF. CDR3 nucleotide sequence: TGTGCCAGCAGCTTAGTTGAGGGACAGGATCCCTACGAGCAGTACTTC.